This T cell receptor beta chain emerged from a study of graft-versus-host responses after intestinal transplantation. Study-wide points: Early declines in HvG clones that occurred post-transplant were associated with peak circulating GvH clone levels. GvH clones were found in recipient marrow; some appeared first in ileum or blood. Across patients carrying graft-donor T cell macrochimerism, allografts held high graft-versus-host to host-versus-graft clonal ratios.

The protocol was immunoSEQ multiplex PCR, while the TCRdb copy is restricted to in-frame clones and leaves out a portion. The sample lists 20,000 to 30,000 clones, 90% occurring once. In the case of this clone: What it binds is not known.

Sequenced material: PBMCs, taken just under 40 days after intestinal transplant. This sequence was found in a human patient who received an intestinal transplant, so some T cells may come from the graft donor.

The CDR3 DNA is TGTGCCAGCAGCTTGGCGATACTAGCGGGAGTTGGGCACACAGATACGCAGTATTTT. The encoded protein is CASSLAILAGVGHTDTQYF. The V and J genes are TRBV5-8 and TRBJ2-3; 11 bases map to TRBD2. Germline V gene sequence: CDR1 SGHTS, CDR2 YDEGEE. The CDR3 has 19 residues. V dropped 0 bases and J dropped 2; count of bases not matched to a gene: 11.